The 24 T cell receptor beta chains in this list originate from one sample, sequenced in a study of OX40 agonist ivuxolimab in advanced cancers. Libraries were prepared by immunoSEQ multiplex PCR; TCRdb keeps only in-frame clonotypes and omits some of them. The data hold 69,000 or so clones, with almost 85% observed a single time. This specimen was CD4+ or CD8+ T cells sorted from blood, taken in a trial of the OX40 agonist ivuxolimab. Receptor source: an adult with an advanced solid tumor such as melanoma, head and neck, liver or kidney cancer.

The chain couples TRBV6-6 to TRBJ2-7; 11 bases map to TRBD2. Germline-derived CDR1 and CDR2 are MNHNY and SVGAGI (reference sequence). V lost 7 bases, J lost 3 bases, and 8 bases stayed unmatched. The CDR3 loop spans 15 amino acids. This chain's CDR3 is CASKMTSGDVYEQYF. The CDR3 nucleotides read TGTGCCAGCAAAATGACTAGCGGGGACGTCTACGAGCAGTACTTC.

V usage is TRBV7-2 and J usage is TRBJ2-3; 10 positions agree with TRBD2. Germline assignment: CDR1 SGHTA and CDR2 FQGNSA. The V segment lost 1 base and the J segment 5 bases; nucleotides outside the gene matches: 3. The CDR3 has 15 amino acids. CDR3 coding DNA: TGTGCCAGCAGCTTAGAGCGGGAGGGAGGAGATACGCAGTATTTT. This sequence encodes CASSLEREGGDTQYF.

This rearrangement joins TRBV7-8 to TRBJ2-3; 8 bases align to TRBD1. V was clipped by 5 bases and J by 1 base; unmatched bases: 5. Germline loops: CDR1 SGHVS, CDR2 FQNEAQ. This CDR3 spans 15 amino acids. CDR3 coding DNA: TGTGCCAGCAGCACCCGACAGGGGCGCACAGATACGCAGTATTTT. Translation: CASSTRQGRTDTQYF.

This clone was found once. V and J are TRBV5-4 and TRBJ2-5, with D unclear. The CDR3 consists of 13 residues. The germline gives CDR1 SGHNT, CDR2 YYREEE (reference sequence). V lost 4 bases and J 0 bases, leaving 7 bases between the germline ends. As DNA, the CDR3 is TGTGCCAGCAGCCAAAGCGACCAAGAGACCCAGTACTTC. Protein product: CASSQSDQETQYF.

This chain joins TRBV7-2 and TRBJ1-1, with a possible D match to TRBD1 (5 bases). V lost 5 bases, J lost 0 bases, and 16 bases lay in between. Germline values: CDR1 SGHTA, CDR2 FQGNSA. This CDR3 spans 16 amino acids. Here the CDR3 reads CASSPGGRGLNTEAFF. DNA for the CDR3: TGTGCCAGCAGCCCTGGGGGGAGAGGTCTGAACACTGAAGCTTTCTTT.

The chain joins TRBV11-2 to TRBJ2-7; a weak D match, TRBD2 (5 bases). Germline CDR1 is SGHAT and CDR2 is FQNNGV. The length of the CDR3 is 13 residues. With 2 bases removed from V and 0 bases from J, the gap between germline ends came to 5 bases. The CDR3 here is CASSLRDSYEQYF. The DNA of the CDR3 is TGTGCCAGCAGCTTACGGGACTCCTACGAGCAGTACTTC. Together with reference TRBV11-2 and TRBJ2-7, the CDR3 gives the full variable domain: EAGVAQSPRYKIIEKRQSVAFWCNPISGHATLYWYQQILGQGPKLLIQFQNNGVVDDSQLPKDRFSAERLKGVDSTLKIQPAKLEDSAVYLCASSLRDSYEQYFGPGTRLTVT.

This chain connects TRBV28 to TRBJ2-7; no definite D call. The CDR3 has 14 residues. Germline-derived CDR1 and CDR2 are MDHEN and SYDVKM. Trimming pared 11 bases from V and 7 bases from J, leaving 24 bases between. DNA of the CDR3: TGTGCCCACTCCCCACTTGGGGAATCGTGGGAGCAGTACTTC. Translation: CAHSPLGESWEQYF. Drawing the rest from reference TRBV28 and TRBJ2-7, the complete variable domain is DVKVTQSSRYLVKRTGEKVFLECVQDMDHENMFWYRQDPGLGLRLIYFSYDVKMKEKGDIPEGYSVSREKKERFSLILESASTNQTSMYLCAHSPLGESWEQYFGPGTRLTVT.

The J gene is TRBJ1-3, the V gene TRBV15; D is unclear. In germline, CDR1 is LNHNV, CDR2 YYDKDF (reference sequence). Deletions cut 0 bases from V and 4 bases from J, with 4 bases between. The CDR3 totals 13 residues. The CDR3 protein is CATSRERGNTIYF. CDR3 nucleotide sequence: TGTGCCACCAGCAGAGAGAGAGGAAACACCATATATTTT.

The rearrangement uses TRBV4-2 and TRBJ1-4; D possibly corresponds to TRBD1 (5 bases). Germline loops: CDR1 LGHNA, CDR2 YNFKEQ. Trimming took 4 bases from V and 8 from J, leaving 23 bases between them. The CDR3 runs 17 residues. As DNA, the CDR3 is TGTGCCAGCAGCCGTTTAAGTCAGGGTGGAGGATACGAAAAACTGTTTTTT. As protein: CASSRLSQGGGYEKLFF.

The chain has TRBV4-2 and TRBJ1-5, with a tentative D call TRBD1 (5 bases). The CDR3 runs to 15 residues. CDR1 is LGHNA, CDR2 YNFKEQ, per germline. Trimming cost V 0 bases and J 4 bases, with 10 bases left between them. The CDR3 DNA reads TGTGCCAGCAGCCAAGAGGGGGGTGCAAATCAGCCCCAGCATTTT. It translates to CASSQEGGANQPQHF.

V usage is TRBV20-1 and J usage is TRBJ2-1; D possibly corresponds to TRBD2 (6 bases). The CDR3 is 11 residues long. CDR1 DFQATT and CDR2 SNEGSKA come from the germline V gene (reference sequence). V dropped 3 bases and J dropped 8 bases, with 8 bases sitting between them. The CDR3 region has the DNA TGCAGTGCTAGCGGGGGAGATGAGCAGTTCTTC. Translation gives CSASGGDEQFF.

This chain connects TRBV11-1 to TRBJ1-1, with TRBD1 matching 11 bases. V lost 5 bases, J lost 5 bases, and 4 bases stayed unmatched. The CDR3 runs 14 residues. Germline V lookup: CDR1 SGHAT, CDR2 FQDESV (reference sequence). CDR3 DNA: TGTGCCAGCAGCCTGGGACAGGGGGGAACTGAAGCTTTCTTT. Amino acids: CASSLGQGGTEAFF.

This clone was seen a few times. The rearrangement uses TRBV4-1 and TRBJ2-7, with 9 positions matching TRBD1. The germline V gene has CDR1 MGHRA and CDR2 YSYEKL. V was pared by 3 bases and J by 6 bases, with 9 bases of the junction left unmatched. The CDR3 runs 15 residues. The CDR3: CASSQAPGQGREQYF. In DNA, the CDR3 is TGCGCCAGCAGCCAGGCGCCGGGACAGGGACGCGAGCAGTACTTC.

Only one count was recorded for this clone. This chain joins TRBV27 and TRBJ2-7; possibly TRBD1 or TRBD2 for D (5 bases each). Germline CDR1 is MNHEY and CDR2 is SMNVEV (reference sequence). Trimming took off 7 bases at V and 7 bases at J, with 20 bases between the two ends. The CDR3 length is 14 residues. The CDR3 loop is CASTGRGGLREQYF. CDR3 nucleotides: TGTGCCAGCACTGGTCGGGGCGGACTCCGGGAGCAGTACTTC.

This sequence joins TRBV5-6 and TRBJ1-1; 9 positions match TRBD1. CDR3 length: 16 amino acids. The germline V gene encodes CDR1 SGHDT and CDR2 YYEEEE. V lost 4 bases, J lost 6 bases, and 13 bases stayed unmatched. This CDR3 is CASSATGTGMLPEAFF. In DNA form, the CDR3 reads TGTGCCAGCAGCGCGACGGGGACAGGGATGCTTCCTGAAGCTTTCTTT.

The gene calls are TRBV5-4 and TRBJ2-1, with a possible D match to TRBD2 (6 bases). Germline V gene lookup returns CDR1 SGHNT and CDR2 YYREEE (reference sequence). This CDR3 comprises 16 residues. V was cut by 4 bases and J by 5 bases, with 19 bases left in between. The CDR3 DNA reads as TGTGCCAGCAGCCGTGGAGGGTCCCTGGGGAACAATGAGCAGTTCTTC. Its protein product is CASSRGGSLGNNEQFF.

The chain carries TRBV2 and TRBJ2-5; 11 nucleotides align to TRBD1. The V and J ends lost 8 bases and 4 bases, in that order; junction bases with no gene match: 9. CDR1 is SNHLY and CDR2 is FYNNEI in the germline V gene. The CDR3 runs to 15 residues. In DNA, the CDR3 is TGTGCCAGCTCCTGGACAGGGGGCGTTGGAGAGACCCAGTACTTC. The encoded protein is CASSWTGGVGETQYF.

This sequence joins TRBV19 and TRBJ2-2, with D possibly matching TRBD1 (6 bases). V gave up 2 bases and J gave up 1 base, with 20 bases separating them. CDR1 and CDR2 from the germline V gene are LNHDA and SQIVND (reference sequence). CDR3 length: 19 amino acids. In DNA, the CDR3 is TGTGCCAGTAGTATATCATCCTCTCTAACAGGGTTGAACACCGGGGAGCTGTTTTTT. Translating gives CASSISSSLTGLNTGELFF.

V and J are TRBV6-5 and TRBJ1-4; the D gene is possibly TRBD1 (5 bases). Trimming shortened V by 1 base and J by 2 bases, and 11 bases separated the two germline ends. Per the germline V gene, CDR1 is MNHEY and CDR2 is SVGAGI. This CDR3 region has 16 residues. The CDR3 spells CASSYLRAGTNEKLFF. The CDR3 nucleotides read TGTGCCAGCAGTTACTTAAGGGCAGGGACTAATGAAAAACTGTTTTTT.

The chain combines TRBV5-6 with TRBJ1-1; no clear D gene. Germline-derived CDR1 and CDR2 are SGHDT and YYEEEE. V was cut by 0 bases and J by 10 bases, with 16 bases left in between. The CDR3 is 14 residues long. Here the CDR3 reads CASSLAGKEIGAFF. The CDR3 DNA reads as TGTGCCAGCAGCTTGGCGGGTAAGGAAATCGGAGCTTTCTTT.

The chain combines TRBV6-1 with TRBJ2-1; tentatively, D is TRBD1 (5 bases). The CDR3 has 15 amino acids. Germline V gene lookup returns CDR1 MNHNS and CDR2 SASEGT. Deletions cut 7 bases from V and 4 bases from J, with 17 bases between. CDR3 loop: CASKEEQDKYNEQFF. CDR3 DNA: TGTGCCAGCAAGGAAGAGCAGGACAAGTACAATGAGCAGTTCTTC.

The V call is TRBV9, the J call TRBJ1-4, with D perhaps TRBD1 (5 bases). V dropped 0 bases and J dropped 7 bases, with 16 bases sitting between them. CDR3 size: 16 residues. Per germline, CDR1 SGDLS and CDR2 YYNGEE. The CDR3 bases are TGTGCCAGCAGCGTAGGGTCACGGGGGTTAGTTGAAAAACTGTTTTTT. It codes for CASSVGSRGLVEKLFF.

The DNA of the CDR3 is TGTGCCAGCAGGGCCGGGGACACTGAAGCTTTCTTT. It codes for CASRAGDTEAFF. The gene calls are TRBV27 and TRBJ1-1, with no clear D. The V and J ends lost 6 bases and 3 bases respectively, with 8 bases between them. The CDR3 consists of 12 residues. Germline CDR1 and CDR2: MNHEY and SMNVEV (reference sequence).

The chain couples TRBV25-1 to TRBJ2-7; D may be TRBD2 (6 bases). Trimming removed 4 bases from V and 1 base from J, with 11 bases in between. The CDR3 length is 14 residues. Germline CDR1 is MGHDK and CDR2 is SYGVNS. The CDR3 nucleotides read TGTGCCAGCAGTGGAGCGGGCCTGTCCTACGAGCAGTACTTC. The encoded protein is CASSGAGLSYEQYF.